The T cell receptor (beta chain) described here comes from a study of OX40 agonist ivuxolimab in advanced cancers. Some clones are missing from TCRdb's copy, which holds only in-frame ones; the method was immunoSEQ multiplex PCR. Found here are about 21,000 clones, more than 70% of them singletons; the top ten hold roughly 17%. Germline CDR1 is SEHNR and CDR2 is FQNEAQ (reference sequence). V lost 2 bases to trimming and J lost 0 bases, with 7 bases between them. The CDR3 consists of 14 residues. The rearrangement joins TRBV7-9 to TRBJ1-1; D may be TRBD1 (6 bases). Sequencing was performed on CD4+ or CD8+ T cells sorted from blood, taken in a trial of the OX40 agonist ivuxolimab. The receptor's source is an adult with an advanced solid tumor such as melanoma, head and neck, liver or kidney cancer. In DNA, the CDR3 is TGTGCCAGCAGCTTAACAGGGATGAACACTGAAGCTTTCTTT. Translating it yields CASSLTGMNTEAFF.